The TCR beta chain under discussion was sequenced for a study of T cells of healthy individuals. Per germline, CDR1 DFQATT and CDR2 SNEGSKA (reference sequence). The V end lost 5 bases, the J end lost 5 bases, and 18 bases lay between the germline ends. There are 14 residues in the CDR3. MiXCR, run by TCRdb on the 5' RACE reads, gives a single entry per CDR3 protein. Altogether around 79,000 distinct CDR3 sequences are present, roughly 5% being singletons, with the ten largest covering roughly 7.5%. At least ten counts were recorded for this clonotype. This chain uses TRBV20-1 with TRBJ2-5, with D perhaps matching TRBD1 (5 bases). The receptor was isolated from a female donor in good health. As DNA, the CDR3 is TGCAGTGCTGCAGGACAATCCAAGGGGGAGACCCAGTACTTC. Protein product: CSAAGQSKGETQYF.